Shown below are 30 T cell receptor beta chains from a single sample sequenced in a study of blood T cell repertoires in COVID-19. Clones were read by immunoSEQ multiplex PCR, and TCRdb kept only the in-frame ones, dropping some. The data contain some 130,000 clones, approximately 90% of them singletons. Sample: peripheral blood. Receptor source: a man between 50 and 59 years old with active or convalescent COVID-19.

The rearrangement links TRBV28 to TRBJ2-3; 10 bases fit TRBD2. V gave up 6 bases and J gave up 4 bases; unmatched junction bases: 13. The germline V gene has CDR1 MDHEN and CDR2 SYDVKM. The CDR3 totals 17 residues. CDR3 DNA sequence: TGTGCCAGCAGGAGGGAATTAGCGGGAGGATACGCAGATACGCAGTATTTT. It specifies CASRRELAGGYADTQYF.

This chain links TRBV6-5 with TRBJ2-2, with a possible D match to TRBD1 (5 bases). V was cut by 7 bases and J by 5 bases, with 17 bases left in between. Germline CDR1 is MNHEY and CDR2 is SVGAGI. The CDR3 has 15 amino acids. This CDR3 reads CASIGQGFKTGELFF. The CDR3 DNA follows: TGTGCCAGCATTGGGCAGGGATTTAAGACCGGGGAGCTGTTTTTT.

The chain is built from TRBV19 and TRBJ1-2; 10 bases map to TRBD1. V shed 4 bases and J 0 bases; nucleotides not matched to a gene: 5. The CDR3 extends over 16 amino acids. Germline V gives CDR1 LNHDA, CDR2 SQIVND (reference sequence). CDR3 protein: CASSTPTGGSNYGYTF. The CDR3 nucleotides read TGTGCCAGTAGTACCCCGACAGGGGGCTCTAACTATGGCTACACCTTC.

The chain links TRBV27 to TRBJ1-3; TRBD1 matches at 8 bases. Germline CDR1 reads MNHEY; CDR2 reads SMNVEV (reference sequence). The CDR3 covers 13 residues. V was clipped by 11 bases and J by 4 bases; unmatched bases: 7. CDR3 nucleotides: TGTGCCCCAAGGACAGGGCAAGGAAACACCATATATTTT. Translating it yields CAPRTGQGNTIYF.

V and J are TRBV27 and TRBJ2-5, with D uncertain. Germline lookup yields CDR1 MNHEY and CDR2 SMNVEV (reference sequence). The V end was cut by 5 bases, the J end by 1 base, with 8 bases between. The CDR3 extends over 13 amino acids. CDR3 loop: CASSLNSQETQYF. In DNA form, the CDR3 reads TGTGCCAGCAGTCTAAACTCCCAAGAGACCCAGTACTTC.

The sample holds one count of this clone. CDR3 sequence (DNA): TGCGCCAGCAGTGAGTTGGAGGGCCAAGAGACCCAGTACTTC. Encoded protein: CASSELEGQETQYF. The gene calls are TRBV10-1 and TRBJ2-5, with a weak D call TRBD2 (6 bases). The CDR3 contains 14 residues. Trimming cost V 1 base and J 1 base, with 7 bases left between them. Germline V gives CDR1 WNHNN, CDR2 SYGVQD (reference sequence).

Only a few counts were recorded for this clone. V and J are TRBV5-1 and TRBJ1-3; 8 bases fit TRBD1. The CDR3 covers 15 residues. V lost 3 bases, J lost 2 bases, and 4 bases stayed unmatched. The germline V gene encodes CDR1 SGHRS and CDR2 YFSETQ. This chain's CDR3 is CASSWTTGAGNTIYF. In DNA form, the CDR3 reads TGCGCCAGCAGCTGGACGACAGGGGCTGGAAACACCATATATTTT.

The rearrangement joins TRBV4-2 to TRBJ1-1; D uncertain. V was shortened by 0 bases and J by 2 bases, with 10 bases between the two germline ends. CDR1 is LGHNA, CDR2 YNFKEQ, per germline. The CDR3 runs 15 residues. Here the CDR3 reads CASSQDQVVNTEAFF. The CDR3 DNA sequence: TGTGCCAGCAGCCAAGATCAGGTGGTAAACACTGAAGCTTTCTTT.

The chain is built from TRBV9 and TRBJ1-3; D may be TRBD1 (6 bases). CDR3 length equals 16 residues. V was shortened by 3 bases and J by 0 bases, with 13 bases between the two germline ends. From germline, CDR1 is SGDLS and CDR2 YYNGEE. The CDR3 nucleotides read TGTGCCAGCAGCGGCCACAGGGTCTACTCTGGAAACACCATATATTTT. Protein product: CASSGHRVYSGNTIYF.

The chain uses TRBV25-1 and TRBJ1-4; 7 positions match TRBD1. Trimming at V came to 4 bases and at J to 5 bases, leaving 7 bases not matched to a gene. CDR3 length: 15 residues. Germline V lookup: CDR1 MGHDK, CDR2 SYGVNS. This CDR3 is CASSGQGSTNEKLFF. The DNA of the CDR3 is TGTGCCAGCAGTGGACAGGGAAGCACGAATGAAAAACTGTTTTTT.

The chain has TRBV7-8 and TRBJ2-7; TRBD1 is a possible D gene (5 bases). The CDR3 runs to 15 residues. CDR1 is SGHVS and CDR2 is FQNEAQ in the germline V gene. With 1 base removed from V and 6 bases from J, the gap between germline ends came to 16 bases. The CDR3 DNA follows: TGTGCCAGCAGCTTAGTTCAGGGTAGTTATCGCGAGCAGTACTTC. Translated: CASSLVQGSYREQYF. Full variable domain (outside the CDR3, taken from reference TRBV7-8 and TRBJ2-7): GAGVSQSPRYKVAKRGQDVALRCDPISGHVSLFWYQQALGQGPEFLTYFQNEAQLDKSGLPSDRFFAERPEGSVSTLKIQRTQQEDSAVYLCASSLVQGSYREQYFGPGTRLTVT.

The chain recombines TRBV10-2 with TRBJ2-1; 7 bases align to TRBD2. J was trimmed by 3 bases and V by 3 bases; bases with no gene match: 8. The CDR3 runs 16 residues. In germline, CDR1 is WSHSY, CDR2 SAAADI. The CDR3: CASSEPGTGGYNEQFF. In DNA, the CDR3 is TGCGCCAGCAGTGAACCGGGGACGGGGGGCTACAATGAGCAGTTCTTC.

This chain uses TRBV5-1 with TRBJ2-3; 12 bases match TRBD2. Germline CDR1 is SGHRS and CDR2 is YFSETQ. The J segment lost 4 bases and the V segment lost 4 bases, leaving 7 bases of the junction unmatched. The CDR3 consists of 16 residues. CDR3 DNA: TGCGCCAGCAGCCCTAGCGGGAGGGCGGGGTCAGATACGCAGTATTTT. Protein: CASSPSGRAGSDTQYF.

The chain links TRBV7-2 to TRBJ2-1; 11 nucleotides agree with TRBD1. This CDR3 comprises 16 residues. Germline CDR1 is SGHTA and CDR2 is FQGNSA. Unmatched junction bases numbered 6, after V lost 3 bases and J lost 5 bases. The CDR3 is CASSFDGTGGDNEQFF. The CDR3 DNA follows: TGTGCCAGCAGCTTTGATGGGACAGGGGGGGACAATGAGCAGTTCTTC.

The V gene is TRBV5-1, the J gene TRBJ2-6, with TRBD1 identical over 7 bases. Germline assignment: CDR1 SGHRS and CDR2 YFSETQ. The CDR3 loop spans 18 amino acids. Trimming took 0 bases from V and 0 from J; bases not matched to a gene: 6. The CDR3 nucleotides are TGCGCCAGCAGCTTGGGTGACAGGGTATACTCTGGGGCCAACGTCCTGACTTTC. Translation: CASSLGDRVYSGANVLTF.

This clone showed up just a few times. V and J are TRBV30 and TRBJ2-5; tentatively, D is TRBD2 (5 bases). CDR1 and CDR2 (germline): GTSNPN, SVGIG (reference sequence). Trimming stripped 1 base from V and 1 base from J, with 7 bases between. This CDR3 region has 13 residues. In DNA, the CDR3 is TGTGCCTGGAGTGGGCTAGCCCAAGAGACCCAGTACTTC. Amino acid sequence: CAWSGLAQETQYF.

This chain connects TRBV7-6 to TRBJ2-7, with 9 positions matching TRBD1. The V and J ends lost 1 base and 2 bases, in that order; junction bases with no gene match: 3. Germline-derived CDR1 and CDR2 are SGHVS and FNYEAQ. This CDR3 is 15 amino acids long. CDR3 DNA: TGTGCCAGCAGCTTAGGAGGGACAGGGACCTACGAGCAGTACTTC. Protein sequence: CASSLGGTGTYEQYF.

The rearrangement joins TRBV6-2 or TRBV6-3 to TRBJ2-7, with D possibly matching TRBD2 (6 bases). With 6 bases removed from V and 3 bases from J, the gap between germline ends came to 21 bases. The CDR3 totals 16 residues. Germline-derived CDR1 and CDR2 are MNHEY and SVGEGT. The CDR3 nucleotides read TGTGCCAGCAGGCCTCAACCGGGGGATAGGTTCTACGAGCAGTACTTC. Protein: CASRPQPGDRFYEQYF.

The genes are TRBV2 and TRBJ2-1; possible D gene TRBD1, 5 bases. The germline gives CDR1 SNHLY, CDR2 FYNNEI. The CDR3 contains 13 residues. With 4 bases removed from V and 9 bases from J, the gap between germline ends came to 13 bases. Here the CDR3 DNA reads TGTGCCAGCAGTGTTGGTTATAGGGGTGAGCAGTTCTTC. Its protein product is CASSVGYRGEQFF. The entire variable domain, with the rest obtained from reference TRBV2 and TRBJ2-1, is as follows: EPEVTQTPSHQVTQMGQEVILRCVPISNHLYFYWYRQILGQKVEFLVSFYNNEISEKSEIFDDQFSVERPDGSNFTLKIRSTKLEDSAMYFCASSVGYRGEQFFGPGTRLTVL.

J is TRBJ2-1 and V is TRBV4-1, with TRBD2 matching 10 bases. This CDR3 contains 19 residues. Per the germline V gene, CDR1 is MGHRA and CDR2 is YSYEKL. With V trimmed by 0 bases and J by 8 bases, 16 bases remained unmatched. CDR3 loop: CASSQDLGGGSGGAHEQFF. In DNA, the CDR3 is TGCGCCAGCAGCCAAGATCTAGGCGGAGGGAGCGGGGGGGCCCATGAGCAGTTCTTC.

The V gene is TRBV7-2, the J gene TRBJ1-5, with D maybe TRBD1 (5 bases). Germline CDR1 reads SGHTA; CDR2 reads FQGNSA. This CDR3 is 15 amino acids long. Trimming left V 5 bases short and J 1 base short, with 12 bases between. The CDR3 coding sequence is TGTGCCAGCAGCCTAACCCGGGGGAGCAATCAGCCCCAGCATTTT. It yields the protein CASSLTRGSNQPQHF.

In nucleotides, the CDR3 is TGTGCCAGCAGCCAAGTTACAGGGGAGAACACTGAAGCTTTCTTT. Translation: CASSQVTGENTEAFF. The V and J genes are TRBV14 and TRBJ1-1; TRBD1 aligns across 7 bases. V trimming: 1 base; J trimming: 1 base; junction bases outside the gene matches: 3. Germline-derived CDR1 and CDR2 are SGHDN and FVKESK. This CDR3 is built from 15 residues. The full variable domain, in which reference TRBV14 and TRBJ1-1 provide the parts outside the CDR3, is EAGVTQFPSHSVIEKGQTVTLRCDPISGHDNLYWYRRVMGKEIKFLLHFVKESKQDESGMPNNRFLAERTGGTYSTLKVQPAELEDSGVYFCASSQVTGENTEAFFGQGTRLTVV.

This clone has more than one count but fewer than ten. This rearrangement joins TRBV3-1 (or the pseudogene TRBV3-2) to TRBJ1-2; D is ambiguous. The V gene lost 0 bases and the J gene lost 9 bases, with 11 bases spanning the gap. This CDR3 spans 13 amino acids. Per the germline V gene, CDR1 is LGHDT and CDR2 is YNNKEL (reference sequence). CDR3 protein: CASSQDGPASYTF. The CDR3 DNA follows: TGTGCCAGCAGCCAAGATGGGCCCGCTAGCTACACCTTC.

In this sample, this clone turned up a few times. This rearrangement joins TRBV18 to TRBJ1-2, with D perhaps TRBD1 (6 bases). Trimming cost V 3 bases and J 4 bases, with 12 bases left between them. The germline V gene has CDR1 KGHSH and CDR2 LQKENI. The CDR3 runs 14 residues. CDR3 DNA sequence: TGTGCCAGCTCACCGTCTGGGGGCGGCTATGGCTACACCTTC. Translation: CASSPSGGGYGYTF.

The genes are TRBV9 and TRBJ2-7, with D possibly TRBD2 on 6 matching bases. The CDR3 covers 13 residues. The ends were cut back, 3 bases at V and 0 bases at J, with 7 bases in the middle. In germline, CDR1 is SGDLS, CDR2 YYNGEE. The CDR3 coding sequence is TGTGCCAGCAGCGCGGGGGACTCCTACGAGCAGTACTTC. It is translated as CASSAGDSYEQYF.

V is TRBV9 and J is TRBJ2-3; D is undetermined. The CDR3 is made up of 12 amino acids. Trimming took off 0 bases at V and 5 bases at J, with 4 bases between the two ends. The V gene's germline CDR1 is SGDLS and CDR2 YYNGEE. CDR3 in amino acids: CASSVDLDTQYF. The CDR3 DNA sequence: TGTGCCAGCAGCGTAGATCTAGATACGCAGTATTTT.

Written as DNA, the CDR3 is TGTGCCATCAGTGGCAGGCCGTACTCTGGAAACACCATATATTTT. Translated: CAISGRPYSGNTIYF. This sequence joins TRBV10-3 and TRBJ1-3; D not certain. V lost 4 bases and J 0 bases, leaving 10 bases between the germline ends. CDR3 length: 15 residues. Germline assignment: CDR1 ENHRY and CDR2 SYGVKD.

This clone was counted between two and nine times. The chain uses TRBV19 and TRBJ1-5, with TRBD1 identical over 7 bases. V lost 0 bases, J lost 1 base, and 6 bases stayed unmatched. Germline V gene sequence: CDR1 LNHDA, CDR2 SQIVND (reference sequence). The CDR3 extends over 17 amino acids. The CDR3 loop reads CASSIDEKDRSNQPQHF. The DNA for the CDR3 is TGTGCCAGTAGTATAGATGAAAAGGACAGGAGCAATCAGCCCCAGCATTTT.

The rearrangement uses TRBV5-6 and TRBJ1-3, with 9 bases fitting TRBD1. Germline values: CDR1 SGHDT, CDR2 YYEEEE. CDR3 size: 15 residues. V gave up 2 bases and J gave up 3 bases; unmatched junction bases: 3. The CDR3 is CASSLTGGIGNTIYF. The CDR3 DNA reads as TGTGCCAGCAGCTTAACAGGGGGCATTGGAAACACCATATATTTT.

The J gene is TRBJ1-1, the V gene TRBV5-1; D may be TRBD1 (6 bases). V gave up 5 bases and J gave up 0 bases, with 11 bases separating them. The CDR3 has 14 residues. From germline, CDR1 is SGHRS and CDR2 YFSETQ. The CDR3 spells CASSSDSLNTEAFF. The CDR3 DNA sequence: TGCGCCAGCAGTTCGGACAGCCTGAACACTGAAGCTTTCTTT.